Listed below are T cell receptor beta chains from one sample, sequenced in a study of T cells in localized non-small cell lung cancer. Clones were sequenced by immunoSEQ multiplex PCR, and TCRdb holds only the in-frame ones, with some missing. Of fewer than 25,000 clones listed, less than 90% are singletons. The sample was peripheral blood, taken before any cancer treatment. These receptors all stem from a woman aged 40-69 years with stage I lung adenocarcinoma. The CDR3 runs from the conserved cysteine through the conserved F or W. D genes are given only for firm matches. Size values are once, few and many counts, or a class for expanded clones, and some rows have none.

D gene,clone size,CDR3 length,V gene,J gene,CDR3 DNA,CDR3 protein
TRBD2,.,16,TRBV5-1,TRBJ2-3,TGCGCCAGCGCGGCCCTCTCTAGCGGGGGTACAGATACGCAGTATTTT,CASAALSSGGTDTQYF
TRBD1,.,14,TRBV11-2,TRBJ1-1,TGTGCCAGCAGCAGACAGGGGAGGGCCACTGAAGCTTTCTTT,CASSRQGRATEAFF
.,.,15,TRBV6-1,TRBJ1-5,TGTGCCAGCAAAATATTAGGCGGCTCTGATCAGCCCCAGCATTTT,CASKILGGSDQPQHF
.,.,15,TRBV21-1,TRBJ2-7,TGTGCCAGCAGCAATGGGAGGGTGCGTCCCTACGAGCAGTACTTC,CASSNGRVRPYEQYF
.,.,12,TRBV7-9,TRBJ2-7,TGTGCCAGCAGCCTCCAGGGCTACGAGCAGTACTTC,CASSLQGYEQYF
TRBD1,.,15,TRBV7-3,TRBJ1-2,TGTGCCAGCAGCTTAGGGACAGGGGATAACTATGGCTACACCTTC,CASSLGTGDNYGYTF
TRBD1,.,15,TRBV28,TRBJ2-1,TGTGCCAGCAGGCCCCGACAGGGCAAAGGCAATGAGCAGTTCTTC,CASRPRQGKGNEQFF
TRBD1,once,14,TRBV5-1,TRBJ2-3,TGCGCCAGCCGGAGGACAGGAAGCACAGATACGCAGTATTTT,CASRRTGSTDTQYF
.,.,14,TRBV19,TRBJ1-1,TGTGCCAGTAACCCGACAGATCTGAACGCTGAAGCTTTCTTT,CASNPTDLNAEAFF
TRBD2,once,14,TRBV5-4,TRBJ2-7,TGTGCCAGCAGCCAGGCGGGGGGGGCCTACGAGCAGTACTTC,CASSQAGGAYEQYF
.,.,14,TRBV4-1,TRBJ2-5,TGCGCCAGCAGCCAAGGTCGAGTTACCGAGACCCAGTACTTC,CASSQGRVTETQYF
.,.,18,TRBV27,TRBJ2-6,TGTGCCAGCAGTCCGACCCCCGGACGGATCTCTGGGGCCAACGTCCTGACTTTC,CASSPTPGRISGANVLTF
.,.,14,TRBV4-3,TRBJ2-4,TGCGCCAGCAGCCTATCGTTAGGCAAAAACATTCAGTACTTC,CASSLSLGKNIQYF
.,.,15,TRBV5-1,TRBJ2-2,TGCGCCAGCAGCCAGAGTACCCCCGACACCGGGGAGCTGTTTTTT,CASSQSTPDTGELFF
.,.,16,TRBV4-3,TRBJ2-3,TGCGCCAGCAGCCAAGATTTGGGCGCCAGCACAGATACGCAGTATTTT,CASSQDLGASTDTQYF
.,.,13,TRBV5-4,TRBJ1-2,TGTGCCAGCAGCCCCGTGGCGGGCTATGGCTACACCTTC,CASSPVAGYGYTF
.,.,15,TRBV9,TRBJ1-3,TGTGCCAGCAGCACCGTTGGTGGCTCTGGAAACACCATATATTTT,CASSTVGGSGNTIYF
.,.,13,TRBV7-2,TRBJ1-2,TGTGCCAGCAGCTTCGCCCCCTCTTATGGCTACACCTTC,CASSFAPSYGYTF
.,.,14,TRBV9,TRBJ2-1,TGTGCCAGCAGCGTAGGCATGAGAGACAATGAGCAGTTCTTC,CASSVGMRDNEQFF
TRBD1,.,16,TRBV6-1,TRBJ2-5,TGTGCCAGCAGTGACCGCGGGACAGGGGGTGTAAAGACCCAGTACTTC,CASSDRGTGGVKTQYF
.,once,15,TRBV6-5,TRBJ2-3,TGTGCCAGCAGTTTTCGACAGGCGAGCACAGATACGCAGTATTTT,CASSFRQASTDTQYF
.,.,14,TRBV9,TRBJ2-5,TGTGCCAGCAGCGGGGGGACCATACAAGAGACCCAGTACTTC,CASSGGTIQETQYF
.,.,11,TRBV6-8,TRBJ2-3,TGTGCCAGCAGTCGCACAGATACGCAGTATTTT,CASSRTDTQYF